The 17 T cell receptor beta chains in this list originate from one sample, sequenced in a study of blood T cells in healthy people across ages. Then a second PCR, running roughly 6 to 11 cycles, was carried out with a sample-barcoded 5' primer and a J-beta primer mix. TCRdb called the 5' RACE reads again in MiXCR, with one record for every CDR3 protein. The sample shows about 1.8 million distinct CDR3 sequences, about 49% of them seen only once. Source material: blood. The origin of the receptors is a woman in her 40s in good health.

The rearrangement links TRBV7-2 to TRBJ2-5, with no clear D. The CDR3 spans 14 residues. Germline CDR1 and CDR2: SGHTA and FQGNSA. V lost 1 base to trimming and J lost 3 bases, with 9 bases between them. The CDR3 DNA is TGTGCCAGCAGCTTAGGATGGGGAAAAGAGACCCAGTACTTC. Translated: CASSLGWGKETQYF.

In its sample, this clonotype was seen a few times. The CDR3 is CSAVAGLVYEQYF. In nucleotides, the CDR3 is TGCAGTGCAGTAGCGGGGTTGGTTTACGAGCAGTACTTC. This sequence joins TRBV20-1 and TRBJ2-7, with 8 positions matching TRBD2. The CDR3 consists of 13 residues. Trimming removed 6 bases from V and 4 bases from J; junction bases left unmatched: 8. Germline V gene data show CDR1 as DFQATT and CDR2 as SNEGSKA (reference sequence).

The V call is TRBV6-6, the J call TRBJ1-2; a weak D match, TRBD1 (6 bases). This CDR3 comprises 13 residues. V lost 3 bases, J lost 6 bases, and 11 bases lay in between. Germline V gene lookup returns CDR1 MNHNY and CDR2 SVGAGI (reference sequence). The CDR3 DNA follows: TGTGCCAGCAGTTATGGGGCAGGGGATGGCTACACCTTC. It specifies CASSYGAGDGYTF.

This clonotype was counted between two and nine times. V is TRBV29-1 and J is TRBJ2-1; D ambiguous. Germline CDR1 reads SQVTM; CDR2 reads ANQGSEA. Between the trimmed V and J ends, which lost 3 bases and 5 bases, there was a span of 11 bases. The CDR3 spans 13 residues. The CDR3 here is CSVEARLDNEQFF. Written as DNA, the CDR3 is TGCAGCGTTGAGGCAAGACTTGACAATGAGCAGTTCTTC.

The chain is built from TRBV3-1 and TRBJ2-5; D is perhaps TRBD2 (7 bases). CDR1 LGHDT and CDR2 YNNKEL come from the germline V gene (reference sequence). The CDR3 is 17 amino acids. Trimming stripped 0 bases from V and 5 bases from J, with 19 bases between. The CDR3 spells CASSQDWRGGSGETQYF. The CDR3 bases are TGTGCCAGCAGCCAAGACTGGAGGGGGGGCTCTGGCGAGACCCAGTACTTC.

The V gene is TRBV10-3, the J gene TRBJ2-7; 9 bases align to TRBD1. With V trimmed by 6 bases and J by 1 base, 7 bases remained unmatched. The CDR3 consists of 15 residues. Germline-derived CDR1 and CDR2 are ENHRY and SYGVKD. This CDR3 is CAIRTSGTGSYEQYF. The CDR3 DNA sequence: TGTGCCATCAGGACCTCCGGGACAGGGTCCTACGAGCAGTACTTC.

This clonotype was counted only a few times. The rearrangement uses TRBV2 and TRBJ2-3; 7 bases align to TRBD2. CDR1 SNHLY and CDR2 FYNNEI come from the germline V gene. The CDR3 has 14 amino acids. J gave up 0 bases and V 8 bases, and 5 bases lay outside the gene matches. In nucleotides, the CDR3 is TGTGCCAGCGGGAGGGACCTTAGCACAGATACGCAGTATTTT. Translated: CASGRDLSTDTQYF.

This chain links TRBV15 with TRBJ2-1; D gene unclear. Germline V lookup: CDR1 LNHNV, CDR2 YYDKDF (reference sequence). The CDR3 spans 16 residues. V was pared by 0 bases and J by 2 bases, with 11 bases between. The CDR3 reads CATSRDFLAPYNEQFF. CDR3 DNA sequence: TGTGCCACCAGCAGAGATTTCCTCGCCCCCTACAATGAGCAGTTCTTC.

This clonotype was seen a few times. This chain uses TRBV5-1 with TRBJ2-5; the match to TRBD1 covers 10 bases. Germline CDR1 reads SGHRS; CDR2 reads YFSETQ. Losses at the gene ends were 5 bases for V and 1 base for J; bases not matched to a gene: 8. The CDR3 runs 16 residues. The CDR3 spells CASRTGTGAIQETQYF. CDR3 nucleotides: TGCGCCAGCAGGACCGGGACAGGGGCTATCCAAGAGACCCAGTACTTC.

The rearrangement uses TRBV7-6 and TRBJ1-4; no firm D call. Trimming shortened V by 5 bases and J by 3 bases, and 10 bases separated the two germline ends. The CDR3 length is 14 residues. Germline V gene data show CDR1 as SGHVS and CDR2 as FNYEAQ. CDR3 bases: TGTGCCAGCAGCGCGGAGGACGCTAATGAAAAACTGTTTTTT. This codes for CASSAEDANEKLFF.

In this sample, this clonotype turned up a few times. One junction end disagrees with the germline gene, perhaps due to a read error. The chain couples TRBV6-6 to TRBJ2-7; D may be TRBD1 (6 bases). The germline CDR1 and CDR2 sequences are MNHNY and SVGAGI (reference sequence). CDR3 length equals 13 residues. The CDR3 DNA reads as TGTGCCAGCAGTGACTCGGACAGCTACGAGCAGTACTTC. Its protein is CASSDSDSYEQYF.

This clonotype has only a few counts. This chain joins TRBV7-9 and TRBJ2-4; 9 nucleotides agree with TRBD1. J gave up 2 bases and V 4 bases, and 6 bases lay outside the gene matches. Germline V gene lookup returns CDR1 SEHNR and CDR2 FQNEAQ (reference sequence). The CDR3 sequence is 16 residues long. Here the CDR3 DNA reads TGTGCCAGCAGCTCCGGACAGGGGAAGCCCAAAAACATTCAGTACTTC. Amino acids: CASSSGQGKPKNIQYF. The complete variable domain, with remaining parts taken from reference TRBV7-9 and TRBJ2-4, reads DTGVSQNPRHKITKRGQNVTFRCDPISEHNRLYWYRQTLGQGPEFLTYFQNEAQLEKSRLLSDRFSAERPKGSFSTLEIQRTEQGDSAMYLCASSSGQGKPKNIQYFGAGTRLSVL.

This clonotype was observed a handful of times. The rearrangement joins TRBV28 to TRBJ1-5; a possible D gene is TRBD1 (6 bases). Germline V gives CDR1 MDHEN, CDR2 SYDVKM. V lost 2 bases, J lost 3 bases, and 8 bases lay in between. The CDR3 sequence is 14 residues long. CDR3 coding DNA: TGTGCCAGCAGTTTACCAGGGGTCAATCAGCCCCAGCATTTT. This translates into CASSLPGVNQPQHF. Using reference TRBV28 and TRBJ1-5 for the parts outside the CDR3, the full variable domain is DVKVTQSSRYLVKRTGEKVFLECVQDMDHENMFWYRQDPGLGLRLIYFSYDVKMKEKGDIPEGYSVSREKKERFSLILESASTNQTSMYLCASSLPGVNQPQHFGDGTRLSIL.

There are a few counts of this clonotype. This rearrangement joins TRBV20-1 to TRBJ1-1, with 7 bases lining up with TRBD1. This CDR3 has 15 amino acids. Unmatched junction bases numbered 5, after V lost 0 bases and J lost 1 base. Germline CDR1 and CDR2: DFQATT and SNEGSKA (reference sequence). CDR3 amino acids: CSARDNPGGNTEAFF. In nucleotides, the CDR3 is TGCAGTGCTAGAGATAATCCAGGGGGGAACACTGAAGCTTTCTTT.

The chain employs TRBV7-9 and TRBJ2-1; 9 bases agree with TRBD1. The CDR3 contains 16 residues. J lost 12 bases, V lost 5 bases, and 17 bases had no gene match. Germline values: CDR1 SEHNR, CDR2 FQNEAQ (reference sequence). As DNA, the CDR3 is TGTGCCAGCAGCACCCGGACAGGGGAGGGCAATGACGGGCAGTTCTTC. Encoded protein: CASSTRTGEGNDGQFF.

This rearrangement joins TRBV7-2 to TRBJ2-1; TRBD2 matches at 10 bases. CDR3 length: 17 residues. Germline V gene sequence: CDR1 SGHTA, CDR2 FQGNSA. J lost 2 bases, V lost 3 bases, and 7 bases had no gene match. CDR3 loop: CASSFPTSGVTYNEQFF. CDR3 sequence (DNA): TGTGCCAGCAGCTTCCCCACTAGCGGGGTGACCTACAATGAGCAGTTCTTC.

This clonotype has just one count. The chain joins TRBV7-9 to TRBJ1-2; 8 bases match TRBD1. The germline V gene has CDR1 SEHNR and CDR2 FQNEAQ (reference sequence). The length of the CDR3 is 13 residues. Trimming cost V 8 bases and J 4 bases; bases outside gene matches: 6. This CDR3 is CASGGQGSYGYTF. CDR3 coding DNA: TGTGCCAGCGGCGGACAGGGTTCCTATGGCTACACCTTC.